The sequence of this T cell receptor beta chain was determined in a study of shared clonotypes between healthy human individuals. Study outcomes and limitations: A reduction in generation probabilities was seen for non-shared clonotypes relative to those shared by all four donors.

Naive CD8 populations comprised CD45RO-negative cells positively selected for CCR7, excluding terminally differentiated effector memory CD45RA+ cells. Every donor was a Caucasian adult from Nashville, Tennessee. As concerns this clone: Its antigen is still unknown.

TCRdb's copy holds only in-frame clones and misses some; the assay was immunoSEQ multiplex PCR. The table lists more than 2 million clones, 93% of them singletons. V lost 8 bases, J lost 0 bases, and 7 bases stayed unmatched. The germline V gene encodes CDR1 LNHNV and CDR2 YYDKDF (reference sequence). The CDR3 runs 15 residues. This receptor was obtained from a man younger than 35 in good health. Some clones in this sample may be carry-over from other donors' samples. The chain couples TRBV15 to TRBJ2-5; 9 bases fit TRBD1. The sequenced sample was naive CD8+ T cells from PBMCs. DNA of the CDR3: TGTGCCACCCGGTGGACAGGGGACTACCAAGAGACCCAGTACTTC. This encodes CATRWTGDYQETQYF.